Presented here are 22 T cell receptor beta chains from one specimen sequenced in a study of TIL therapy for anti-PD-1-resistant metastatic lung cancer. Sequencing used immunoSEQ v3. Repertoires were generated with immunoSEQ multiplex PCR, while TCRdb's copy carries only in-frame clones and drops some. The table records about 21,000 clones, just over 70% of them present only once. The time point here: pre-treatment sample, taken before nivolumab and TIL therapy. This specimen consisted of blood, obtained at baseline. The receptors stem from a person aged 25-85 years with non-small cell lung cancer.

This chain links TRBV7-3 with TRBJ1-2; 12 positions match TRBD1. The V segment lost 2 bases and the J segment 3 bases; nucleotides outside the gene matches: 13. The CDR3 covers 19 residues. Germline CDR1 reads SGHTA; CDR2 reads FQGTGA. The CDR3 DNA reads as TGTGCCAGCAGCTTATTCCACTACAGGGGACAGGGGGCGGACTATGGCTACACCTTC. This codes for CASSLFHYRGQGADYGYTF.

The chain links TRBV29-1 to TRBJ1-2; D is undetermined. With 7 bases removed from V and 8 bases from J, the gap between germline ends came to 23 bases. Germline assignment: CDR1 SQVTM and CDR2 ANQGSEA. The CDR3 consists of 14 residues. The CDR3: CSAVDPKINVGYTF. Here the CDR3 DNA reads TGCAGCGCTGTGGATCCCAAAATTAACGTAGGCTACACCTTC.

The chain couples TRBV27 to TRBJ1-2, with D perhaps TRBD1 (6 bases). CDR1 and CDR2 from the germline V gene are MNHEY and SMNVEV (reference sequence). The germline V and J ends were trimmed by 4 bases and 5 bases, with 11 bases remaining between them. The CDR3 totals 13 residues. CDR3 region: CASSSRTVYGYTF. For the CDR3, the DNA is TGTGCCAGCAGTTCCCGGACAGTATATGGCTACACCTTC.

The chain recombines TRBV5-4 with TRBJ2-7, with D perhaps matching TRBD2 (6 bases). This CDR3 comprises 15 residues. The V end was cut by 3 bases, the J end by 0 bases, with 13 bases between. CDR1 and CDR2 from the germline V gene are SGHNT and YYREEE (reference sequence). CDR3: CASSWGGTSSYEQYF. CDR3 bases: TGTGCCAGCAGCTGGGGCGGGACCAGCTCCTACGAGCAGTACTTC.

V usage is TRBV7-9 and J usage is TRBJ2-3; D is uncertain. Trimming removed 2 bases at V and 1 base at J, with 10 bases between. Germline V CDR1 and CDR2: SEHNR, FQNEAQ (reference sequence). This CDR3 comprises 15 residues. The chain's CDR3 is CASSLRIEGTDTQYF. The CDR3 nucleotides are TGTGCCAGCAGCTTACGAATCGAGGGCACAGATACGCAGTATTTT.

This chain connects TRBV5-1 to TRBJ2-1, with 8 nucleotides matching TRBD2. The germline gives CDR1 SGHRS, CDR2 YFSETQ. This CDR3 spans 15 amino acids. V was clipped by 7 bases and J by 5 bases; unmatched bases: 11. The CDR3 region has the DNA TGCGCCAGCGTAGGGGCGGGGGGATTTGACAATGAGCAGTTCTTC. Translating it yields CASVGAGGFDNEQFF. Full variable domain (outside the CDR3, taken from reference TRBV5-1 and TRBJ2-1): KAGVTQTPRYLIKTRGQQVTLSCSPISGHRSVSWYQQTPGQGLQFLFEYFSETQRNKGNFPGRFSGRQFSNSRSEMNVSTLELGDSALYLCASVGAGGFDNEQFFGPGTRLTVL.

The J gene is TRBJ2-5, the V gene TRBV2, with D possibly being TRBD1 (6 bases). Germline V gene lookup returns CDR1 SNHLY and CDR2 FYNNEI. CDR3 length equals 14 residues. Trimming took 5 bases from V and 5 from J, leaving 15 bases between them. CDR3 sequence: CASSRDKAWETQYF. The CDR3 DNA reads TGTGCCAGCAGTCGGGACAAGGCATGGGAGACCCAGTACTTC.

This clone has only a few counts. The chain combines TRBV14 with TRBJ1-1; the D is unclear. V lost 1 base, J lost 1 base, and 10 bases lay in between. This CDR3 is built from 15 residues. CDR1 is SGHDN and CDR2 is FVKESK in the germline V gene. CDR3 DNA: TGTGCCAGCAGCCAAGTCCGGGGATGGAACACTGAAGCTTTCTTT. It is translated as CASSQVRGWNTEAFF.

This chain links TRBV5-4 with TRBJ2-3, with D uncertain. V was pared by 2 bases and J by 0 bases, with 10 bases between. This CDR3 contains 15 residues. Germline V gene lookup returns CDR1 SGHNT and CDR2 YYREEE (reference sequence). The CDR3 nucleotides are TGTGCCAGCAGCTTATTGCCAGCTAGCACAGATACGCAGTATTTT. It is translated as CASSLLPASTDTQYF. The whole variable domain, remainder taken from reference TRBV5-4 and TRBJ2-3, is ETGVTQSPTHLIKTRGQQVTLRCSSQSGHNTVSWYQQALGQGPQFIFQYYREEENGRGNFPPRFSGLQFPNYSSELNVNALELDDSALYLCASSLLPASTDTQYFGPGTRLTVL.

The rearrangement joins TRBV4-3 to TRBJ1-2; no firm D call. The germline gives CDR1 LGHNA, CDR2 YSLEER. The V and J ends lost 0 bases and 4 bases respectively, with 12 bases between them. The CDR3 has 15 residues. The CDR3 sequence: CASSQDLAMGYGYTF. CDR3 coding DNA: TGCGCCAGCAGCCAAGACCTGGCTATGGGCTATGGCTACACCTTC.

The V call is TRBV5-8, the J call TRBJ2-5; 9 bases fit TRBD1. This CDR3 has 15 residues. V dropped 2 bases and J dropped 2; count of bases not matched to a gene: 4. Looked up from germline, CDR1 is SGHTS and CDR2 is YDEGEE. CDR3 sequence reads: CASSFYGQGQETQYF. CDR3 sequence (DNA): TGTGCCAGCAGCTTTTATGGACAGGGGCAAGAGACCCAGTACTTC.

The rearrangement links TRBV7-6 to TRBJ1-3; D not resolved. The length of the CDR3 is 14 residues. The V and J ends lost 5 bases and 0 bases respectively, with 8 bases between them. Looked up from germline, CDR1 is SGHVS and CDR2 is FNYEAQ. CDR3 protein: CASSPKSSGNTIYF. The CDR3 nucleotides read TGTGCCAGCAGCCCGAAGAGCTCTGGAAACACCATATATTTT. The full variable domain, in which reference TRBV7-6 and TRBJ1-3 provide the parts outside the CDR3, is GAGVSQSPRYKVTKRGQDVALRCDPISGHVSLYWYRQALGQGPEFLTYFNYEAQQDKSGLPNDRFSAERPEGSISTLTIQRTEQRDSAMYRCASSPKSSGNTIYFGEGSWLTVV.

The chain links TRBV6-2 or TRBV6-3 to TRBJ2-7; the D gene could be TRBD1 or TRBD2 (5 bases each). Trimming removed 6 bases at V and 3 bases at J, with 15 bases between. Germline values: CDR1 MNHEY, CDR2 SVGEGT. CDR3 length equals 14 residues. The CDR3 loop reads CASSPHRTYYEQYV. For the CDR3, the DNA is TGTGCCAGCAGCCCTCACAGGACTTACTACGAGCAGTACGTC.

The chain combines TRBV19 with TRBJ2-3, with TRBD2 as a possible D gene (5 bases). The CDR3 loop spans 14 amino acids. CDR1 LNHDA and CDR2 SQIVND come from the germline V gene (reference sequence). Trimming removed 3 bases from V and 3 bases from J, with 10 bases in between. CDR3 in DNA: TGTGCCAGTAGTATTGGGCGGACTACAGATACGCAGTATTTT. It translates to CASSIGRTTDTQYF.

The gene calls are TRBV30 and TRBJ1-3; D perhaps matches TRBD1 (5 bases). The CDR3 is made up of 13 amino acids. Per germline, CDR1 GTSNPN and CDR2 SVGIG (reference sequence). The V end was cut by 1 base, the J end by 5 bases, with 9 bases between. This CDR3 reads CAWSAGLRNTIYF. CDR3 nucleotides: TGTGCCTGGAGTGCGGGACTCAGAAACACCATATATTTT. Supplemented by reference TRBV30 and TRBJ1-3, the full variable domain reads SQTIHQWPATLVQPVGSPLSLECTVEGTSNPNLYWYRQAAGRGLQLLFYSVGIGQISSEVPQNLSASRPQDRQFILSSKKLLLSDSGFYLCAWSAGLRNTIYFGEGSWLTVV.

This chain joins TRBV15 and TRBJ2-3; 7 nucleotides match TRBD2. CDR3 length: 15 amino acids. CDR1 and CDR2 (germline): LNHNV, YYDKDF (reference sequence). The J segment lost 4 bases and the V segment lost 1 base, leaving 5 bases of the junction unmatched. CDR3 region: CATSRVGGGADTQYF. The CDR3, as DNA: TGTGCCACCAGCAGAGTTGGGGGAGGGGCAGATACGCAGTATTTT.

The J gene is TRBJ1-5, the V gene TRBV12-5; D is undetermined. Looked up from germline, CDR1 is LGHNT and CDR2 is FRNRAP. The CDR3 runs 12 residues. The V end was cut by 1 base, the J end by 10 bases, with 8 bases between. The CDR3 is CASGLDRQPQHF. CDR3 DNA: TGTGCTAGTGGTTTGGACCGGCAACCCCAGCATTTT.

CDR3 sequence (DNA): TGTGCCAGCAGCCAATCAGGGACAAGAAATTCACCCCTCCACTTT. It translates to CASSQSGTRNSPLHF. This sequence joins TRBV7-2 and TRBJ1-6, with D possibly being TRBD1 (6 bases). The V gene lost 5 bases and the J gene lost 7 bases, with 15 bases spanning the gap. Germline CDR1 SGHTA, CDR2 FQGNSA. This CDR3 is built from 15 residues.

The chain couples TRBV5-1 to TRBJ2-3; D is perhaps TRBD2 (6 bases). Trimming cost V 0 bases and J 5 bases, with 10 bases left between them. The CDR3 covers 14 residues. Looked up from germline, CDR1 is SGHRS and CDR2 is YFSETQ. This CDR3 reads CASSLATRKDTQYF. CDR3 coding DNA: TGCGCCAGCAGCTTGGCGACTAGAAAAGATACGCAGTATTTT.

The CDR3 bases are TGTGCCAGCAGGGCCACGGTAGGTCAGCCCCAGCATTTT. Its protein is CASRATVGQPQHF. The chain has TRBV27 and TRBJ1-5; D is unclear. CDR3 size: 13 residues. The V gene's germline CDR1 is MNHEY and CDR2 SMNVEV (reference sequence). Deletions cut 6 bases from V and 6 bases from J, with 12 bases between.

The rearrangement links TRBV3-1 (or the pseudogene TRBV3-2) to TRBJ2-1; D might be TRBD2 (6 bases). CDR1 LGHDT and CDR2 YNNKEL come from the germline V gene (reference sequence). This CDR3 has 15 residues. Trimming removed 5 bases from V and 5 bases from J, with 16 bases in between. The DNA of the CDR3 is TGTGCCAGCAGCTCCCGGGACTGGATCAACAATGAGCAGTTCTTC. The encoded protein is CASSSRDWINNEQFF.

The J gene is TRBJ1-3, the V gene TRBV18; D call uncertain. The CDR3 sequence is 14 residues long. The germline V and J ends were trimmed by 3 bases and 0 bases, with 6 bases remaining between them. The V gene's germline CDR1 is KGHSH and CDR2 LQKENI. The CDR3, as DNA: TGTGCCAGCTCACCGGATTACTCTGGAAACACCATATATTTT. Translated, it gives CASSPDYSGNTIYF.